Below are 14 T cell receptor beta chains sequenced from a single sample in a study of T cell clusters in autoimmune cytopenias. One tube held mixed TRB-A and TRB-B primer pools for touch-down PCR. TCRdb re-called the multiplex PCR reads and catalogs CDR3 proteins one per entry, DNA excluded. Its listing shows several thousand distinct CDR3 sequences. Tens of thousands of genome equivalents of blood DNA were amplified for TRB. The specimen sequenced was peripheral blood. The source of these receptors is a human donor with an autoimmune cytopenia or autoimmune hepatitis (not recorded which).

By frequency, this clonotype registers medium-sized. The chain uses TRBV6-5 and TRBJ2-7; no DNA is available, so the TRBD1 call from TCRdb remains unchecked. The germline V gene has CDR1 MNHEY and CDR2 SVGAGI. This CDR3 comprises 16 residues. The CDR3 loop is CASSYSGTGWSYEQYF.

The V and J genes are TRBV28 and TRBJ2-3; with no DNA, the TCRdb D assignment of TRBD1 cannot be verified. CDR3 length: 14 amino acids. The germline CDR1 and CDR2 sequences are MDHEN and SYDVKM. The CDR3 here is CASAHRDQTDTQYF. Using reference TRBV28 and TRBJ2-3 for the parts outside the CDR3, the full variable domain is DVKVTQSSRYLVKRTGEKVFLECVQDMDHENMFWYRQDPGLGLRLIYFSYDVKMKEKGDIPEGYSVSREKKERFSLILESASTNQTSMYLCASAHRDQTDTQYFGPGTRLTVL.

In terms of frequency, this clonotype is medium-sized. The chain links TRBV11-1 to TRBJ1-1. Germline V gene data show CDR1 as SGHAT and CDR2 as FQDESV (reference sequence). CDR3 length: 17 residues. The CDR3: CASSLPKGTASNTEAFF.

The chain uses TRBV5-1 and TRBJ2-1. The CDR3 covers 14 residues. The germline CDR1 and CDR2 sequences are SGHRS and YFSETQ. CDR3 sequence: CASGAGGTYNEQFF. Using reference TRBV5-1 and TRBJ2-1 for the parts outside the CDR3, the full variable domain is KAGVTQTPRYLIKTRGQQVTLSCSPISGHRSVSWYQQTPGQGLQFLFEYFSETQRNKGNFPGRFSGRQFSNSRSEMNVSTLELGDSALYLCASGAGGTYNEQFFGPGTRLTVL.

The chain employs TRBV20-1 and TRBJ2-5; TCRdb lists TRBD1, though no DNA is available to test this call. The CDR3 is 14 residues long. Germline values: CDR1 DFQATT, CDR2 SNEGSKA (reference sequence). The chain's CDR3 is CSAGRAGAKETQYF.

The chain joins TRBV15 to TRBJ2-3; with no DNA, the TCRdb D assignment of TRBD2 cannot be verified. Per germline, CDR1 LNHNV and CDR2 YYDKDF (reference sequence). This CDR3 is built from 15 residues. CDR3 protein: CATSSSGGSTDTQYF.

Considering frequency, this clonotype is medium-sized. The rearrangement uses TRBV28 and TRBJ2-7; TCRdb designates TRBD1, a call that cannot be tested without DNA. Looked up from germline, CDR1 is MDHEN and CDR2 is SYDVKM. The CDR3 runs to 13 residues. The CDR3 loop reads CASRQPPGDEQYF.

This chain links TRBV6-5 with TRBJ2-3; TCRdb proposes TRBD2, but this gene call is untestable without DNA. This CDR3 contains 14 residues. CDR1 MNHEY and CDR2 SVGAGI come from the germline V gene. CDR3 sequence: CASSRGFSTDTQYF.

CDR3 amino acids: CATNPAEGDYGYTF. The J gene is TRBJ1-2, the V gene TRBV10-3; the TCRdb call, TRBD1, lacks DNA for checking. Germline V lookup: CDR1 ENHRY, CDR2 SYGVKD. This CDR3 comprises 14 residues.

Frequency places this clonotype as medium-sized. The V gene is TRBV6-5, the J gene TRBJ1-2. CDR1 and CDR2 from the germline V gene are MNHEY and SVGAGI. The CDR3 sequence is 16 residues long. The CDR3: CASRSVGLEGLYGYTF.

This clonotype is called medium-sized based on its frequency. The chain recombines TRBV5-5 with TRBJ1-3; TCRdb gives TRBD1 as the D gene, but with no DNA this cannot be confirmed. The CDR3 covers 14 residues. Germline values: CDR1 SGHKS, CDR2 YYEKEE (reference sequence). CDR3 residues: CASRPGGSGNTIYF.

This chain uses TRBV6-2 or TRBV6-3 with TRBJ1-1; the D call of TRBD1 rests on TCRdb alone, since no DNA is present to check it. CDR3 length: 13 amino acids. Per the germline V gene, CDR1 is MNHEY and CDR2 is SVGEGT. This CDR3 reads CASSHGGLAEAFF.

This sequence joins TRBV5-8 and TRBJ1-5. The CDR3 is made up of 13 amino acids. Germline V lookup: CDR1 SGHTS, CDR2 YDEGEE. The CDR3 sequence is CASSLARNQPQHF.

By frequency, this clonotype is medium-sized. CDR3 loop: CASSYRPGQAAYGYTF. The chain carries TRBV6-5 and TRBJ1-2; the TRBD1 assignment by TCRdb is unverifiable without DNA. The CDR3 extends over 16 amino acids. Per germline, CDR1 MNHEY and CDR2 SVGAGI.